This entry is about one T cell receptor (beta chain). Multiplex PCR relied on 32 V and 13 J primers to amplify TCR beta CDR3. In TCRdb, the multiplex PCR reads were re-called with MiXCR into one record per CDR3 protein. The table lists over 10,000 distinct CDR3 sequences, about 20% of them singletons, with about 4.5% in the top ten. The template consisted of bulk tumor genomic DNA, with 600 ng used per sample. Doctors removed several biopsies from each primary tumor during surgery, keeping them far apart. It was patients with untreated, newly diagnosed non-small cell lung cancer who underwent curative surgery. The data are from a study of immune heterogeneity within non-small cell lung tumors. The CDR3 extends over 15 amino acids. The germline V gene has CDR1 DFQATT and CDR2 SNEGSKA (reference sequence). J lost 4 bases, V lost 6 bases, and 9 bases had no gene match.

Sequences were obtained from lung tumor tissue. The chain employs TRBV20-1 and TRBJ2-3, with TRBD2 matching over 11 bases. The sequence was collected from a man between 60 and 75 years old with non-small cell lung cancer. CDR3 sequence: CSARRLAGFSDTQYF. The CDR3 DNA sequence: TGCAGTGCGCGACGACTAGCGGGATTTTCAGATACGCAGTATTTT.